This T cell receptor (beta chain) appears in the sequencing data of a study of T cells expressing NK-cell markers. No DNA is given; TCRdb re-called the 5' RACE reads and lists each CDR3 protein once. The sample holds around 470,000 distinct CDR3 sequences. The clonotype was recovered from a woman in her 50s in good health. Sequenced material: blood T cells: a sorted CD56 or NKG2C T cell subset, CD4+ or CD8+ T cells, or bulk PBMC T cells (not recorded which).

CDR3 region: CASSLVGFDGEQYF. The chain joins TRBV5-1 to TRBJ2-7. This CDR3 has 14 residues. The V gene's germline CDR1 is SGHRS and CDR2 YFSETQ.